Below are 6 T cell receptor beta chains sequenced from a single sample in a study of post-analysis software for immune sequencing data. Findings and limits, study-wide: Roughly five TRBV segments appeared more often in patients than in controls, and TRBV5-6, TRBV5-1 and TRBV20-1 were among these.

Their antigens remain unidentified. Prepared libraries of TCR beta cDNA carried unique molecular identifiers. TCRdb used MiXCR to reprocess the PCR reads, holding one entry per CDR3 protein. The table lists hundreds of thousands of distinct CDR3 sequences, approximately 60% of them singletons, with around 11% in the top ten. What was sequenced was blood. These TCRs come from a girl aged 2 to 9 with multiple sclerosis.

Notes on this clonotype: Germline is not matched at one junction end, which may reflect a read error. The gene calls are TRBV7-6 and TRBJ2-5, with D perhaps TRBD2 (6 bases). The CDR3 covers 15 residues. Germline CDR1 SGHVS, CDR2 FNYEAQ. The CDR3 region has the DNA TGTACCAGCAGCCTCCTTGGGACTCCCGAAGAGACCCAGTACTTC. The encoded protein is CTSSLLGTPEETQYF.

The V gene is TRBV20-1, the J gene TRBJ2-7, with 8 bases aligning to TRBD2. Looked up from germline, CDR1 is DFQATT and CDR2 is SNEGSKA (reference sequence). V lost 2 bases to trimming and J lost 5 bases; unmatched junction nucleotides: 20. This CDR3 has 18 residues. In nucleotides, the CDR3 is TGCAGTGCTAGATCCCGACTCCTAGCGGGTAGAGGAAGGGACGAGCAGTACTTC. This translates into CSARSRLLAGRGRDEQYF.

The chain joins TRBV27 to TRBJ2-7; D gene uncertain. Germline V lookup: CDR1 MNHEY, CDR2 SMNVEV (reference sequence). CDR3 size: 13 residues. Trimming removed 5 bases from V and 3 bases from J, with 11 bases in between. DNA for the CDR3: TGTGCCAGCAGTCCTAGGCCATTCTACGAGCAGTACTTC. It encodes CASSPRPFYEQYF.

This clonotype was picked up a small number of times. V gene TRBV9 combines with J gene TRBJ2-1, with unresolved D. CDR3 length: 15 amino acids. Per the germline V gene, CDR1 is SGDLS and CDR2 is YYNGEE. Trimming removed 3 bases at V and 0 bases at J, with 10 bases between. CDR3 region: CASSGKTSSYNEQFF. The DNA of the CDR3 is TGTGCCAGCAGCGGGAAGACTTCCTCCTACAATGAGCAGTTCTTC. Combining the CDR3 with reference TRBV9 and TRBJ2-1 gives the whole variable domain DSGVTQTPKHLITATGQRVTLRCSPRSGDLSVYWYQQSLDQGLQFLIQYYNGEERAKGNILERFSAQQFPDLHSELNLSSLELGDSALYFCASSGKTSSYNEQFFGPGTRLTVL.

V usage is TRBV7-3 and J usage is TRBJ2-7; D unresolved. Judging by the DNA end, TRBJ2-4 fits better; the J call may be wrong. Germline loops: CDR1 SGHTA, CDR2 FQGTGA. The CDR3 spans 15 residues. The CDR3 sequence is CASSLTVNAGDIQYF. As DNA, the CDR3 is TGTGCCAGCAGCTTAACCGTCAACGCAGGAGACATTCAGTACTTC.

The rearrangement uses TRBV20-1 and TRBJ2-7, with D possibly matching TRBD1 (5 bases). The J call is uncertain, as TRBJ2-5 better fits the DNA end. The CDR3 loop spans 16 amino acids. Germline-derived CDR1 and CDR2 are DFQATT and SNEGSKA (reference sequence). For the CDR3, the DNA is TGCAGTGCTAGAGAAATTACGACCCCTCCAGGGGAGACCCAGTACTTC. It specifies CSAREITTPPGETQYF.